These 27 T cell receptor beta chains originate from one sample sequenced in a study of human CD8 memory T cell subsets. UMI-labeled 5' RACE yielded the TCR beta libraries. Reanalyzing the 5' RACE reads, TCRdb keeps one entry per CDR3 protein, without DNA. This specimen shows 5,000 or so distinct CDR3 sequences; the ten leading clones hold around 30%. Sequences were obtained from CD8+ effector memory T cells (TEM) sorted from PBMCs. Subset reported: effector memory CD8 T cells, CCR7- CD45RO+ CD95+. The receptors come from a human donor in good health.

The chain joins TRBV20-1 to TRBJ1-6. CDR1 is DFQATT and CDR2 is SNEGSKA in the germline V gene (reference sequence). The CDR3 has 15 residues. This CDR3 is CSARDGNSWNSPLHF.

CDR3 amino acids: CASSYDGSSYNEQFF. This rearrangement joins TRBV6-5 to TRBJ2-1. The CDR3 has 15 amino acids. Germline V CDR1 and CDR2: MNHEY, SVGAGI.

The chain links TRBV27 to TRBJ1-4. CDR3 length: 14 residues. Per the germline V gene, CDR1 is MNHEY and CDR2 is SMNVEV (reference sequence). The CDR3 protein is CASSRGLPNEKLFF.

The chain employs TRBV11-3 and TRBJ2-1; the TCRdb call, TRBD1, lacks DNA for checking. CDR3 length: 13 residues. Germline V CDR1 and CDR2: SGHNT, YENEEA. The CDR3 protein is CASSSRGGHEQFF.

The chain links TRBV21-1 to TRBJ2-7; TCRdb gives TRBD2 as the D gene, but with no DNA this cannot be confirmed. TRBV21-1 has pseudogene status. This CDR3 spans 14 amino acids. CDR3 amino acids: CASTPSGMDYEQYF.

The chain employs TRBV4-2 and TRBJ2-7; TCRdb gives TRBD1 as the D gene, but with no DNA this cannot be confirmed. CDR1 and CDR2 (germline): LGHNA, YNFKEQ. The CDR3 has 15 amino acids. This chain's CDR3 is CASSPETGFGYEQYF.

This clonotype is deemed medium-sized by its frequency. This CDR3 reads CASSPYPGGAEGNEQFF. The V gene is TRBV18, the J gene TRBJ2-1; without DNA, the TCRdb call of TRBD2 cannot be checked. From germline, CDR1 is KGHSH and CDR2 LQKENI. This CDR3 region has 17 residues.

This clonotype counts as medium-sized by frequency. The chain recombines TRBV20-1 with TRBJ1-1; the D call of TRBD1 rests on TCRdb alone, since no DNA is present to check it. Germline CDR1 and CDR2: DFQATT and SNEGSKA (reference sequence). This CDR3 comprises 15 residues. CDR3 amino acids: CSAKAGTGLNTEAFF.

The chain combines TRBV2 with TRBJ2-2; the D call from TCRdb, TRBD1, cannot be confirmed without DNA. Germline CDR1 SNHLY, CDR2 FYNNEI. This CDR3 region has 17 residues. The CDR3 here is CASSGMGTGDSTGELFF.

V gene TRBV5-5 combines with J gene TRBJ2-3; TCRdb lists TRBD2, though no DNA is available to test this call. CDR3 length: 16 residues. CDR1 is SGHKS and CDR2 is YYEKEE in the germline V gene (reference sequence). The CDR3 protein is CASSLEGSGRPDTQYF.

The chain joins TRBV25-1 to TRBJ2-5; the TCRdb call, TRBD1, lacks DNA for checking. CDR3 length: 14 amino acids. Germline CDR1 is MGHDK and CDR2 is SYGVNS. The CDR3 is CASSENQGWETQYF.

The V gene is TRBV6-4, the J gene TRBJ1-4. CDR3 length: 15 amino acids. Germline V gene data show CDR1 as MRHNA and CDR2 as SNTAGT. The CDR3 protein is CASSEGNGPNEKLFF.

This chain uses TRBV11-1 with TRBJ2-1; TCRdb calls TRBD2, which cannot be checked without DNA. Per germline, CDR1 SGHAT and CDR2 FQDESV (reference sequence). CDR3 length equals 16 residues. The CDR3 loop reads CASSLAIAGVANEQFF.

This rearrangement joins TRBV6-2 or TRBV6-3 to TRBJ2-2; absent DNA, TCRdb's TRBD2 call cannot be checked. Germline lookup yields CDR1 MNHEY and CDR2 SVGEGT. This CDR3 comprises 17 residues. The CDR3 loop is CASSYSRRTENTGELFF.

The chain recombines TRBV7-9 with TRBJ2-7; TCRdb calls TRBD2, which cannot be checked without DNA. Germline V lookup: CDR1 SEHNR, CDR2 FQNEAQ (reference sequence). The CDR3 has 14 residues. The CDR3 spells CASSGGQAPYEQYF.

The CDR3 here is CASSATVGNTEAFF. V gene TRBV7-6 combines with J gene TRBJ1-1; TCRdb's assignment of TRBD1 cannot be checked, as there is no DNA. The CDR3 runs 14 residues. Germline V gives CDR1 SGHVS, CDR2 FNYEAQ. Variable domain in full (rest from reference TRBV7-6 and TRBJ1-1): GAGVSQSPRYKVTKRGQDVALRCDPISGHVSLYWYRQALGQGPEFLTYFNYEAQQDKSGLPNDRFSAERPEGSISTLTIQRTEQRDSAMYRCASSATVGNTEAFFGQGTRLTVV.

The chain carries TRBV29-1 and TRBJ2-7; TCRdb returns TRBD1, unconfirmable since there is no DNA. Germline CDR1 reads SQVTM; CDR2 reads ANQGSEA. This CDR3 spans 14 amino acids. The chain's CDR3 is CSVSFGTASVEQYF.

This clonotype is classed as large by frequency. V usage is TRBV7-2 and J usage is TRBJ1-5. The germline V gene encodes CDR1 SGHTA and CDR2 FQGNSA. The CDR3 covers 14 residues. The CDR3 protein is CASSSVGLGQPQHF.

The chain links TRBV20-1 to TRBJ2-5; checking the TCRdb D call of TRBD2 is not possible without DNA. The CDR3 runs to 15 residues. Germline assignment: CDR1 DFQATT and CDR2 SNEGSKA (reference sequence). CDR3 amino acids: CSAPRSGGVQETQYF.

J is TRBJ2-1 and V is TRBV7-9; the TRBD1 assignment by TCRdb is unverifiable without DNA. This CDR3 is 15 amino acids long. CDR1 and CDR2 from the germline V gene are SEHNR and FQNEAQ (reference sequence). The CDR3: CASSRTGGINNEQFF. The whole variable domain, filled in from reference TRBV7-9 and TRBJ2-1, reads DTGVSQNPRHKITKRGQNVTFRCDPISEHNRLYWYRQTLGQGPEFLTYFQNEAQLEKSRLLSDRFSAERPKGSFSTLEIQRTEQGDSAMYLCASSRTGGINNEQFFGPGTRLTVL.

This clonotype counts as medium-sized by frequency. The J gene is TRBJ2-3, the V gene TRBV7-9; the D call from TCRdb, TRBD1, cannot be confirmed without DNA. Germline lookup yields CDR1 SEHNR and CDR2 FQNEAQ (reference sequence). This CDR3 has 16 amino acids. CDR3: CASSLADRTGADTQYF.

The gene calls are TRBV15 and TRBJ1-1. Germline CDR1 LNHNV, CDR2 YYDKDF (reference sequence). The CDR3 covers 13 residues. CDR3 residues: CATSRDENTEAFF.

According to its frequency, this clonotype is large (0.1 to 1%). The CDR3 reads CSARLINIQYF. The rearrangement joins TRBV20-1 to TRBJ2-4. Germline values: CDR1 DFQATT, CDR2 SNEGSKA (reference sequence). CDR3 length equals 11 residues.

This clonotype is deemed large by its frequency. This chain uses TRBV28 with TRBJ2-7; the TRBD1 assignment by TCRdb is unverifiable without DNA. CDR1 and CDR2 (germline): MDHEN, SYDVKM. The CDR3 covers 14 residues. CDR3 protein: CASSPPANGYEQYF.

This clonotype is deemed large by its frequency. The chain recombines TRBV3-1 with TRBJ1-3. This CDR3 has 15 residues. Germline V CDR1 and CDR2: LGHDT, YNNKEL (reference sequence). This chain's CDR3 is CASSQALDLVHTIYF.

The chain has TRBV28 and TRBJ1-5; TCRdb's D gene call, TRBD1, goes unchecked for lack of DNA. Germline loops: CDR1 MDHEN, CDR2 SYDVKM. The CDR3 totals 15 residues. The CDR3 spells CASVWGQGINQPQHF.

The V call is TRBV29-1, the J call TRBJ2-7; the D gene TCRdb calls, TRBD1, cannot be checked with no DNA. The CDR3 is 13 residues long. Germline V gene data show CDR1 as SQVTM and CDR2 as ANQGSEA. CDR3: CSVSETGGYEQYF.